One T cell receptor (beta chain) is described in this entry. Per the germline V gene, CDR1 is SGHRS and CDR2 is YFSETQ. CDR3 length: 14 residues. Trimming shortened V by 0 bases and J by 8 bases, and 12 bases separated the two germline ends. This entry is derived from a study of T cell changes during pregnancy in multiple sclerosis. Sequencing was performed with immunoSEQ multiplex PCR; in TCRdb, only in-frame clones are kept and a portion is missing. The sample contains roughly 25,000 clones, 88% of which appear only once. The specimen comprised CD4+ T cells from peripheral blood mononuclear cells, sampled in the first trimester of pregnancy. This receptor was taken from a female donor in good health, enrolled as a control in a pregnancy study. The rearrangement uses TRBV5-1 and TRBJ2-4; maybe TRBD2 (6 bases). The CDR3 DNA sequence: TGCGCCAGCAGCTTGGTTGGAGGGGCGGACATTCAGTACTTC. It translates to CASSLVGGADIQYF.